Listed below are T cell receptor beta chains from one sample, sequenced in a study of blood T cell repertoires in COVID-19. Data came from immunoSEQ multiplex PCR; TCRdb stores just in-frame clones and leaves some out. The table records under 350,000 clones, approximately 85% of them present only once. Sequencing was performed on peripheral blood. These receptor sequences come from a human donor in a cohort sampled during active COVID-19. The CDR3 runs from the conserved cysteine through the conserved F or W. The order of the fields is V gene, clone size, J gene, D gene, CDR3 DNA, CDR3 protein. The D gene is left open where the match is weak. Clone size is given for some rows only: seen once, a few or many times, or a class if the clone is expanded.

TRBV11-2	NA	TRBJ2-5	TRBD2	TGTGCCAGCAGCCGACGGACTAGCCGAGAGACCCAGTACTTC	CASSRRTSRETQYF
TRBV3-1/TRBV3-2	NA	TRBJ2-5	TRBD2	TGTGCCAGTACGTCCCGGACTAGCGGGGACCCTGTGGGGGAGACCCAGTACTTC	CASTSRTSGDPVGETQYF
TRBV30	few	TRBJ2-7	TRBD1	TGTGCCTGGTCAAAGGGGGCGCGAGGTGAGCAGTACTTC	CAWSKGARGEQYF
TRBV6-7	NA	TRBJ1-1	TRBD1	TGTGCCAGCAGTAACAGGGGTGAAGCTTTCTTT	CASSNRGEAFF
TRBV2	few	TRBJ1-6	NA	TGTGCCAGCATGCGGGGGAAATCACCCCTCCACTTT	CASMRGKSPLHF
TRBV5-1	NA	TRBJ2-7	NA	TGCGCCAGCAGCTTGGAGGCAGGGATATACTACGAGCAGTACTTC	CASSLEAGIYYEQYF
TRBV10-2	NA	TRBJ2-7	NA	TGCGCCAGCAGTGGTTCGAGTTACGGGGAGCAGTACTTC	CASSGSSYGEQYF
TRBV7-9	NA	TRBJ2-2	NA	TGTGCCAGCAGCGGCTCGGGACACCGAAGGACCGGGGAGCTGTTTTTT	CASSGSGHRRTGELFF
TRBV6-5	few	TRBJ2-2	NA	TGTGCCAGCAGTTACTCCCAGTACGGGGAGCTGTTTTTT	CASSYSQYGELFF
TRBV30	NA	TRBJ1-6	NA	TGTGCCTGGAGCGTGGGCTCGGATAATTCACCCCTCCACTTT	CAWSVGSDNSPLHF
TRBV9	NA	TRBJ2-1	TRBD2	TGTGCCAGCAGCGTAGTGGGCGGGGGGAGGAACAATGAGCAGTTCTTC	CASSVVGGGRNNEQFF
TRBV2	NA	TRBJ1-5	NA	TGTGCCAGCAGTTGGACAACTCATCAGCCCCAGCATTTT	CASSWTTHQPQHF
TRBV18	NA	TRBJ1-1	NA	TGTGCCAGCTCACCACCAGGGACTTACATGAACACTGAAGCTTTCTTT	CASSPPGTYMNTEAFF
TRBV5-1	NA	TRBJ1-4	NA	TGCGCCAGCAGCTTGACGGGAGATAATGAAAAACTGTTTTTT	CASSLTGDNEKLFF
TRBV6-1	many	TRBJ1-2	TRBD1	TGTGCCAGCAGTGAAGGGACAGGGCGACGTCCCTATGGCTACACCTTC	CASSEGTGRRPYGYTF
TRBV12-5	NA	TRBJ1-1	NA	TGTGCTAGTGGTTTAAGGTCGGCAGGGAGGGGATGGGACACTGAAGCTTTCTTT	CASGLRSAGRGWDTEAFF
TRBV15	NA	TRBJ2-3	NA	TGTGCCACCCGGTACGCGGGTAACACAGATACGCAGTATTTT	CATRYAGNTDTQYF
TRBV4-2	once	TRBJ2-1	TRBD2	TGTGCCAGCAGCCAAATACTAGCGGGGAACAATGAGCAGTTCTTC	CASSQILAGNNEQFF
TRBV29-1	NA	TRBJ1-5	NA	TGCAGCGTTGGGGCTAAGGGCAATCAGCCCCAGCATTTT	CSVGAKGNQPQHF
TRBV9	NA	TRBJ1-4	NA	TGTGCCAGCAGCGTAGTACCTAAAGCAACTAATGAAAAACTGTTTTTT	CASSVVPKATNEKLFF
TRBV6-5	few	TRBJ1-5	TRBD1	TGTGCCAGCAGAACAGGGGGCGGGGTGGGACCCCAGCATTTT	CASRTGGGVGPQHF
TRBV2	NA	TRBJ1-4	NA	TGTGCCAGCAGGGAACAGGGTTATATGGAAAAACTGTTTTTT	CASREQGYMEKLFF
TRBV7-9	once	TRBJ2-3	TRBD2	TGTGCCAGCAGCTGGGGGGGGGACTTTGGGTCGGATACGCAGTATTTT	CASSWGGDFGSDTQYF
TRBV6-4	many	TRBJ2-2	NA	TGTGCCAGCAGTGACTCGCTCCAGGGAAGCACCGGGGAGCTGTTTTTT	CASSDSLQGSTGELFF
TRBV7-9	NA	TRBJ2-7	NA	TGTGCCAGCAGCTCCGACACATACTACGAGCAGTACTTC	CASSSDTYYEQYF
TRBV7-2	NA	TRBJ2-3	TRBD2	TGTGCCAGCACCGAACTAGCGTCTAGCACAGATACGCAGTATTTT	CASTELASSTDTQYF
TRBV19	NA	TRBJ2-4	NA	TGTGCCAGTAGTATTGGGCAGACCAGCATTCAGTACTTC	CASSIGQTSIQYF
TRBV7-9	few	TRBJ1-5	NA	TGTGCCAGCAGCTTACTGGACAGTAATCAGCCCCAGCATTTT	CASSLLDSNQPQHF
TRBV30	NA	TRBJ2-4	NA	TGTGCCTGGAGTTCCAGGGGTATCTTAGCCAAAAACATTCAGTACTTC	CAWSSRGILAKNIQYF
TRBV19	NA	TRBJ2-7	NA	TGTGCCAGTAGGAGAGCAGGTACCTACGAGCAGTACTTC	CASRRAGTYEQYF
TRBV27	NA	TRBJ2-1	NA	TGTGCCAGCAGTTTATTCGCGGGGCCCTTGGATGAGCAGTTCTTC	CASSLFAGPLDEQFF
TRBV19	NA	TRBJ2-5	NA	TGTGCCAGTAGTCGTCAAACAGGGAGAAAAGAGACCCAGTACTTC	CASSRQTGRKETQYF
TRBV6-5	once	TRBJ1-2	TRBD1	TGTGCCACCCACAGGGGCCAAAACTATGGCTACACCTTC	CATHRGQNYGYTF
TRBV28	NA	TRBJ1-3	NA	TGTGCCAGCATAGACAAGGTAGCTGGAAACACCATATATTTT	CASIDKVAGNTIYF
TRBV6-5	few	TRBJ1-1	NA	TGTGCCAGCAGTAGCGGGTTGAACACTGAAGCTTTCTTT	CASSSGLNTEAFF
TRBV10-3	NA	TRBJ1-1	NA	TGTGCCATCAGTGAGTCTTGGCAGGGAGGGACTGAAGCTTTCTTT	CAISESWQGGTEAFF
TRBV7-6	many	TRBJ2-7	TRBD1	TGTGCCAGCAGCTTAGCGCGGGCAGGGGGCCCCTACGAGCAGTACTTC	CASSLARAGGPYEQYF
TRBV10-3	NA	TRBJ1-1	TRBD1	TGTGCCATAGGCCCGGGACAGGGTCAGAACACTGAAGCTTTCTTT	CAIGPGQGQNTEAFF
TRBV9	NA	TRBJ2-7	NA	TGTGCCAGCAGCAGAACAGGAGCCTACGAGCAGTACTTC	CASSRTGAYEQYF
TRBV12-3/TRBV12-4	NA	TRBJ1-1	NA	TGTGCCATAGAACAGGGATTTGGCACTGAAGCTTTCTTT	CAIEQGFGTEAFF
TRBV5-1	NA	TRBJ2-2	TRBD1	TGCGCCAGCAGAACCCAGGGGGCGCCCGGGGAGCTGTTTTTT	CASRTQGAPGELFF
TRBV15	NA	TRBJ2-4	TRBD1	TGTGCCACCAGGGAGGACAAAGGACAGGGTAAAAACATTCAGTACTTC	CATREDKGQGKNIQYF
TRBV6-5	NA	TRBJ1-5	TRBD1	TGTGCCACCGGGACAGGGGGAGGTAGCAATCAGCCCCAGCATTTT	CATGTGGGSNQPQHF
TRBV15	once	TRBJ2-7	TRBD1	TGTGCCACCAGCAGAAAAATCGAGACAGGGGTGACCTCCTACGAGCAGTACTTC	CATSRKIETGVTSYEQYF
TRBV6-4	NA	TRBJ2-3	NA	TGTGCCAGCAGTGACCGGGGGATGTACGGCACAGATACGCAGTATTTT	CASSDRGMYGTDTQYF
TRBV5-1	NA	TRBJ1-4	TRBD1	TGCGCCAGCAGCTATATGGACAGGGCGACAACCGAGGGACTGTTTTTT	CASSYMDRATTEGLFF
TRBV12-3/TRBV12-4	NA	TRBJ1-2	TRBD1	TGTGCCAGCAGTGGGACAGGGGATGGCTACACCTTC	CASSGTGDGYTF
TRBV10-1	few	TRBJ1-2	TRBD1	TGCGCCAGCAGTGACAGGGGGTATGGCTACACCTTC	CASSDRGYGYTF
TRBV6-6	NA	TRBJ1-5	NA	TGTGCCAGCAGTTACAGGGGCCCCAATCAGCCCCAGCATTTT	CASSYRGPNQPQHF
TRBV11-2	few	TRBJ1-2	TRBD1	TGTGCCAGCAGCTGGGACAGTTACTATGGCTACACCTTC	CASSWDSYYGYTF
TRBV11-3	NA	TRBJ2-2	NA	TGTGCCAGTTGTGAGGGCTCGGCGAACACCGGGGAGCTGTTTTTT	CASCEGSANTGELFF
TRBV6-5	NA	TRBJ1-1	TRBD1	TGTGCCAGCAGGGGATTCGACAGGGTGAACACTGAAGCTTTCTTT	CASRGFDRVNTEAFF